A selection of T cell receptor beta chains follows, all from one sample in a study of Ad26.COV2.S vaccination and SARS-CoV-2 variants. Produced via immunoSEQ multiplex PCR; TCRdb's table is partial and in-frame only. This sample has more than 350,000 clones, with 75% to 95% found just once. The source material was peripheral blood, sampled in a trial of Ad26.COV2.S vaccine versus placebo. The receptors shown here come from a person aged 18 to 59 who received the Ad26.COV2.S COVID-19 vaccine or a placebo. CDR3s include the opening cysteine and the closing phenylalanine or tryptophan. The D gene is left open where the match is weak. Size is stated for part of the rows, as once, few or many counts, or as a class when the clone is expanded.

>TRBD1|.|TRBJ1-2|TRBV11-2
TGTGCCAGCAGCGTGGACAGGGCCTATGGCTACACCTTC
CASSVDRAYGYTF
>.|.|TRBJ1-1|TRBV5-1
TGCGCCAGCAGCGTGGGACAACTGAACACTGAAGCTTTCTTT
CASSVGQLNTEAFF
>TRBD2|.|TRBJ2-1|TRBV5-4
TGTGCCAGCAGCAAACCGGGACTAGCGGGAGACAATGAGCAGTTCTTC
CASSKPGLAGDNEQFF
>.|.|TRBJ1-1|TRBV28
TGTGCCAGCAGCCCAGTGGGGGGCACTGAAGCTTTCTTT
CASSPVGGTEAFF
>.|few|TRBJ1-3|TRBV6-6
TGTGCCAGCAGGCCCTCTGGAAACACCATATATTTT
CASRPSGNTIYF
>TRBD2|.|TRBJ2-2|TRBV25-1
TGTGCCAGCAGTGATCACACATCTAGCGGGAGTTGCCGGGAGCTGTTTTTT
CASSDHTSSGSCRELFF
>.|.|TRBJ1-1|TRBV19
TGTGCCAGTAGTATAAGGTCAGGGCCTGAAGCTTTCTTT
CASSIRSGPEAFF
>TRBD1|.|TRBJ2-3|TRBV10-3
TGTGCCTCAACCCCGACAGGGACAGATACGCAGTATTTT
CASTPTGTDTQYF
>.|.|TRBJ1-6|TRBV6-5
TGTGCCAGCAGTTACGTAGGGAGCTCCTATAATTCACCCCTCCACTTT
CASSYVGSSYNSPLHF
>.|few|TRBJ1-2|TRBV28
TGTGCCAGCAGTTCCCAAGATAACTATGGCTACACCTTC
CASSSQDNYGYTF
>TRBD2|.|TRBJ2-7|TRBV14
TGTGCCAGCAGCCAGGGGTTCGGGACTAGCGGTTACGAGCAGTACTTC
CASSQGFGTSGYEQYF
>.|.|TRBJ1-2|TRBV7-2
TGTGCCAGCAGCGCGGGTCGAGATGGCTACACCTTC
CASSAGRDGYTF
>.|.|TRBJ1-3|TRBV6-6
TGTGCCAGCATCTGGGACTCTGGAAACACCATATATTTT
CASIWDSGNTIYF
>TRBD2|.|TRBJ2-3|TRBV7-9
TGTGCCAGCAGCTTAATAGGAGCTAGCGGGAGGACAGATACGCAGTATTTT
CASSLIGASGRTDTQYF
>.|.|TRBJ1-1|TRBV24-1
TGTGCCACCAGTGATCAGGGATCGGCTTTCTTT
CATSDQGSAFF
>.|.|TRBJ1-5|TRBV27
TGTGCCAGCAGTTTGTGGGGGGGGAGCAATCAGCCCCAGCATTTT
CASSLWGGSNQPQHF
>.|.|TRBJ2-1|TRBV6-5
TGTGCCAGCAGTTACAGGGGGGATCACTACAATGAGCAGTTCTTC
CASSYRGDHYNEQFF
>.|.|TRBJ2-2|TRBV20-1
TGCAGTGCTAGTGGGGACCGACTAGTCGCCGGGGAGCTGTTTTTT
CSASGDRLVAGELFF
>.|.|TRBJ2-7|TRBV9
TGTGCCAGCAGCGTATGGGATGGGTACGAGCAGTACTTC
CASSVWDGYEQYF
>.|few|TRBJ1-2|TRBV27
TGTGCCAGCAGTTTCAGACCAGAATATGGCTACACCTTC
CASSFRPEYGYTF
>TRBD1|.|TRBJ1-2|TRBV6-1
TGTGCCAGCAGTGATACGACAGGGGTCTATGGCTACACCTTC
CASSDTTGVYGYTF
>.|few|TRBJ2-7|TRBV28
TGTGCCAGCAGCTCCACCGGACAGTACGAGCAGTACTTC
CASSSTGQYEQYF
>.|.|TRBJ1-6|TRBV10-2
TGCGCCAGCAGAAGGGGGGGCGGTAATTCACCCCTCCACTTT
CASRRGGGNSPLHF
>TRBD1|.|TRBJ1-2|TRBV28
TGTGCCAGCCGGACAGGGGGCGCGGTCTATGGCTACACCTTC
CASRTGGAVYGYTF
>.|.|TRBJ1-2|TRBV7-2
TGTGCCAGCAGCTTATATGGGAGAGTCTACACCTTC
CASSLYGRVYTF
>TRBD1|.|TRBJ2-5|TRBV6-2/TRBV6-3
TGTGCCAGCAGTTACAGGGGACCGGACAGGGGCGCGGAGACCCAGTACTTC
CASSYRGPDRGAETQYF
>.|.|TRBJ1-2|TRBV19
TGTGCCAGTGTCAAACAATCCGGGACGGATGGCTACACCTTC
CASVKQSGTDGYTF
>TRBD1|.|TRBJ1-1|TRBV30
TGTGCCTGGAGTGTAGAGGCGACAGGGGGCACTGAAGCTTTCTTT
CAWSVEATGGTEAFF
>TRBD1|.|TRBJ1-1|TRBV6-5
TGTGCCAGCAGTTATGGACAGGGAGTAAGGACTGAAGCTTTCTTT
CASSYGQGVRTEAFF
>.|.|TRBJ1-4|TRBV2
TGTGCCAGCAGTGAACATGGACAGAATGAAAAACTGTTTTTT
CASSEHGQNEKLFF
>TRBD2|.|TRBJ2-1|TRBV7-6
TGTGCCAGCAGCTTAGCAGGGACTAGCGGGAGTCTTAGCAATGAGCAGTTCTTC
CASSLAGTSGSLSNEQFF
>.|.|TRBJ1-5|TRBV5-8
TGTGCCAGCATGGGGTTCGGCAATCAGCCCCAGCATTTT
CASMGFGNQPQHF
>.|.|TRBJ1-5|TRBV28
TGTGCCAGCAGTTTGAGGGCTCGGCCCCAGCATTTT
CASSLRARPQHF
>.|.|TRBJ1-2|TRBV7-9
TGTGCCAGCAGCTTAGAGGGCACAGATTTTAACTATGGCTACACCTTC
CASSLEGTDFNYGYTF
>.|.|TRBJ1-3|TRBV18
TGTGCCAGCTCACCCGGGCTACCCTACTCTGGAAACACCATATATTTT
CASSPGLPYSGNTIYF
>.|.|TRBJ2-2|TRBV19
TGTGCCAGTAGTATACTAAATCCTTTGGGCACCGGGGAGCTGTTTTTT
CASSILNPLGTGELFF
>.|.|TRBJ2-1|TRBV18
TGTGCCAGCTCAGCGCAGGGGCGAAACTACAATGAGCAGTTCTTC
CASSAQGRNYNEQFF
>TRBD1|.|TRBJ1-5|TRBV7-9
TGTGCCAGCAGCACTGGACAGGCCTACAATCAGCCCCAGCATTTT
CASSTGQAYNQPQHF
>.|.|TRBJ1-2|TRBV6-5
TGTGCCAGCAGCGTACAGGGAAACTATGGCTACACCTTC
CASSVQGNYGYTF
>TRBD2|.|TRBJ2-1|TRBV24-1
TGTGCCACCAGTGACCGACTAGCGGGAGGGCCAGAAACCTACAATGAGCAGTTCTTC
CATSDRLAGGPETYNEQFF
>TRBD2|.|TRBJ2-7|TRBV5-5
TGTGCCAGCAGCTTGGGACCGGGACTAGCGGGAGGAAGATTATTGAACGAGCAGTACTTC
CASSLGPGLAGGRLLNEQYF
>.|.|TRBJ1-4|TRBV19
TGTGCCAAATCTATAACACGTTTCCGAGAAAAACTGTTTTTT
CAKSITRFREKLFF
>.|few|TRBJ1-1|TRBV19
TGTGCCAGTAGTATAAGGTTGGACACTGAAGCTTTCTTT
CASSIRLDTEAFF
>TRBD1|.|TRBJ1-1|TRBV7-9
TGTGCCAGCAGCCCGGACAGGGCCTACGCAGAGAAGGCTGAAGCTTTCTTT
CASSPDRAYAEKAEAFF
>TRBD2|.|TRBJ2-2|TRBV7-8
TGTGCCAGCAGCTTCGGGGGGACCACCGGGGAGCTGTTTTTT
CASSFGGTTGELFF
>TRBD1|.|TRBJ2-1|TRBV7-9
TGTGCCAGCAGTCGCACCGGGACAGATGCCTACAATGAGCAGTTCTTC
CASSRTGTDAYNEQFF
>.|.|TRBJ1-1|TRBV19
TGTGCCAGTAGTCTGCCGGGACAGAACACTGAAGCTTTCTTT
CASSLPGQNTEAFF
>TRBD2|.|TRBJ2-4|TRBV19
TGTGCCAGTAGTATAGATCCTCCCTCTACTAGCGGGAGGGCCAAAAACATTCAGTACTTC
CASSIDPPSTSGRAKNIQYF
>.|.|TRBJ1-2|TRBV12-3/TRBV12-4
TGTGCCAGCAGGATAACAGGAGGCTATGGCTACACCTTC
CASRITGGYGYTF
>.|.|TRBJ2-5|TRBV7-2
TGTGCCAGCAGCCCCATCAGGGACACGGAGCTACAAGAGACCCAGTACTTC
CASSPIRDTELQETQYF